Listed here are 32 T cell receptor beta chains from one sample, sequenced in a study of T-cell memory formation after mild COVID-19. TCRdb re-called the 5' RACE reads through MiXCR, storing one row per CDR3 protein. The sample includes around 400,000 distinct CDR3 sequences, roughly 24% of them seen just once. Sequenced: PBMCs or a T cell subset sorted from them (not recorded which). The origin of the receptors is an adult woman who had mild COVID-19 (a few samples of this study predate the infection). Cell type and time point are not known.

This clonotype was counted a few times. The V gene is TRBV29-1, the J gene TRBJ1-2; TRBD1 matches at 11 bases. CDR1 is SQVTM, CDR2 ANQGSEA, per germline. The junction had 8 bases not matched to a gene; V was cut back by 6 bases and J by 2 bases. This CDR3 has 15 amino acids. CDR3 loop: CSVRRRTGGNYGYTF. The DNA for the CDR3 is TGCAGCGTCCGAAGGAGGACAGGGGGCAACTATGGCTACACCTTC.

CDR3 region: CASSLTSRTLANYGYTF. Written as DNA, the CDR3 is TGTGCCAGCAGCTTGACTTCACGGACGTTAGCTAACTATGGCTACACCTTC. The chain joins TRBV7-8 to TRBJ1-2; D unclear. V was trimmed by 3 bases and J by 0 bases, leaving 17 bases between them. The V gene's germline CDR1 is SGHVS and CDR2 FQNEAQ. The length of the CDR3 is 17 residues.

This clonotype was seen only a few times. The rearrangement links TRBV5-1 to TRBJ2-1, with 8 positions matching TRBD2. Per the germline V gene, CDR1 is SGHRS and CDR2 is YFSETQ. J lost 6 bases, V lost 0 bases, and 2 bases had no gene match. There are 14 residues in the CDR3. CDR3 amino acids: CASSLDGGVNEQFF. CDR3 DNA sequence: TGCGCCAGCAGCTTGGACGGGGGGGTCAATGAGCAGTTCTTC.

The genes are TRBV29-1 and TRBJ1-1; D not certain. Per germline, CDR1 SQVTM and CDR2 ANQGSEA. Trimming took 5 bases from V and 0 from J, leaving 7 bases between them. The CDR3 runs to 12 residues. The CDR3 loop reads CSVSEVNTEAFF. For the CDR3, the DNA is TGCAGCGTTTCAGAAGTGAACACTGAAGCTTTCTTT. Together with reference TRBV29-1 and TRBJ1-1, the CDR3 gives the full variable domain: SAVISQKPSRDICQRGTSLTIQCQVDSQVTMMFWYRQQPGQSLTLIATANQGSEATYESGFVIDKFPISRPNLTFSTLTVSNMSPEDSSIYLCSVSEVNTEAFFGQGTRLTVV.

The V call is TRBV12-3 or TRBV12-4, the J call TRBJ2-3; tentatively, D is TRBD1 (6 bases). The germline V and J ends were trimmed by 5 bases and 4 bases, with 13 bases remaining between them. The CDR3 extends over 14 amino acids. The CDR3 coding sequence is TGTGCCAGCAGTCTCTCGGGGACATCAGATACGCAGTATTTT. This sequence encodes CASSLSGTSDTQYF.

The chain has TRBV2 and TRBJ1-3; unclear D gene. This CDR3 has 12 amino acids. Germline CDR1 SNHLY, CDR2 FYNNEI. V dropped 5 bases and J dropped 4 bases, with 6 bases sitting between them. The CDR3 DNA sequence: TGTGCCAGCAGTACCCTCGGAAACACCATATATTTT. Protein product: CASSTLGNTIYF.

The sample holds many counts of this clonotype. V gene TRBV7-9 combines with J gene TRBJ2-1; D call uncertain. The CDR3 spans 13 residues. Trimming removed 1 base at V and 8 bases at J, with 9 bases between. CDR1 SEHNR and CDR2 FQNEAQ come from the germline V gene (reference sequence). Here the CDR3 reads CASSLGYNDEQFF. The CDR3 DNA reads as TGTGCCAGCAGCTTAGGCTACAATGATGAGCAGTTCTTC.

The CDR3 loop is CATSDFGGAPTDEQFF. The CDR3 DNA sequence: TGTGCCACCAGTGATTTTGGGGGAGCTCCAACCGATGAGCAGTTCTTC. The chain recombines TRBV24-1 with TRBJ2-1; D may match TRBD1 or TRBD2 (5 bases each). The germline CDR1 and CDR2 sequences are KGHDR and SFDVKD. V gave up 1 base and J gave up 8 bases, with 17 bases separating them. CDR3 size: 16 residues.

V is TRBV5-6 and J is TRBJ1-5, with D maybe TRBD1 (5 bases). Trimming cost V 1 base and J 9 bases, with 11 bases left between them. Per germline, CDR1 SGHDT and CDR2 YYEEEE. This CDR3 is 13 amino acids long. This CDR3 reads CASSLSGEGPQHF. The CDR3 DNA sequence: TGTGCCAGCAGCTTGTCGGGGGAAGGGCCCCAGCATTTT.

The sample holds a few counts of this clonotype. The rearrangement joins TRBV7-6 to TRBJ2-5, with D possibly TRBD1 on 5 matching bases. CDR1 and CDR2 (germline): SGHVS, FNYEAQ. V dropped 2 bases and J dropped 1 base, with 11 bases sitting between them. This CDR3 has 15 residues. The CDR3 reads CASSLTGFSQETQYF. CDR3 in DNA: TGTGCCAGCAGCTTAACAGGATTTTCCCAAGAGACCCAGTACTTC.

V usage is TRBV12-3 or TRBV12-4 and J usage is TRBJ2-2; D possibly corresponds to TRBD2 (7 bases). V was shortened by 5 bases and J by 6 bases, with 22 bases between the two germline ends. This CDR3 contains 17 residues. CDR3 loop: CASSPTRSRGGAGELFF. Written as DNA, the CDR3 is TGTGCCAGCAGTCCGACCCGGTCCAGGGGAGGGGCCGGGGAGCTGTTTTTT.

This clonotype appeared once. This rearrangement joins TRBV6-1 to TRBJ1-2; possibly TRBD1 for D (5 bases). Germline lookup yields CDR1 MNHNS and CDR2 SASEGT. CDR3 length: 14 residues. V was trimmed by 8 bases and J by 6 bases, leaving 19 bases between them. CDR3 protein: CASGGEWEWDGYTF. For the CDR3, the DNA is TGTGCCAGCGGAGGGGAGTGGGAATGGGATGGCTACACCTTC.

This clonotype was observed many times. This chain links TRBV24-1 with TRBJ2-1, with TRBD2 identical over 12 bases. The germline V gene encodes CDR1 KGHDR and CDR2 SFDVKD. CDR3 size: 14 residues. Trimming at V came to 5 bases and at J to 12 bases, leaving 7 bases not matched to a gene. The CDR3 reads CATSATSGRMGQFF. DNA of the CDR3: TGTGCCACCAGTGCGACTAGCGGGAGAATGGGGCAGTTCTTC.

This clonotype has more than one count but fewer than ten. V usage is TRBV18 and J usage is TRBJ2-7, with 8 bases identical to TRBD1. Germline CDR1 and CDR2: KGHSH and LQKENI. This CDR3 has 14 residues. The trim removed 3 bases at V and 2 bases at J, leaving 3 bases unmatched. In nucleotides, the CDR3 is TGTGCCAGCTCACCGACAGGGGAACCCTACGAGCAGTACTTC. Translating it yields CASSPTGEPYEQYF. The full variable domain, rest sourced from reference TRBV18 and TRBJ2-7, is NAGVMQNPRHLVRRRGQEARLRCSPMKGHSHVYWYRQLPEEGLKFMVYLQKENIIDESGMPKERFSAEFPKEGPSILRIQQVVRGDSAAYFCASSPTGEPYEQYFGPGTRLTVT.

The V and J genes are TRBV6-2 or TRBV6-3 and TRBJ1-1; 9 bases fit TRBD1. Germline CDR1 MNHEY, CDR2 SVGEGT. V lost 5 bases to trimming and J lost 4 bases; unmatched junction nucleotides: 8. The CDR3 runs to 15 residues. CDR3 in DNA: TGTGCCAGCAGTCGGACAGGGGCGCAGGGCACTGAAGCTTTCTTT. Its protein product is CASSRTGAQGTEAFF.

A few counts support this clonotype. The chain uses TRBV4-3 and TRBJ2-1; 10 bases match TRBD2. The germline CDR1 and CDR2 sequences are LGHNA and YSLEER. This CDR3 is built from 16 residues. V lost 0 bases and J lost 7; bases outside the gene matches: 6. The CDR3 protein is CASSQDRGLAWNEQFF. The CDR3 coding sequence is TGCGCCAGCAGCCAAGATCGGGGACTAGCGTGGAATGAGCAGTTCTTC.

V and J are TRBV7-8 and TRBJ2-4; no reliable D call. The CDR3 extends over 19 amino acids. Trimming removed 2 bases from V and 5 bases from J, with 25 bases in between. Per the germline V gene, CDR1 is SGHVS and CDR2 is FQNEAQ. In DNA form, the CDR3 reads TGTGCCAGCAGCTTAACGGCGACTCCTCGCCCGGGTTGGCAAAACATTCAGTACTTC. It specifies CASSLTATPRPGWQNIQYF.

This clonotype was detected only a few times. The chain joins TRBV20-1 to TRBJ1-5; D is undetermined. Germline CDR1 and CDR2: DFQATT and SNEGSKA (reference sequence). The CDR3 loop spans 12 amino acids. V lost 5 bases, J lost 2 bases, and 7 bases lay in between. The CDR3 sequence is CSALDGNQPQHF. The CDR3 DNA reads TGCAGTGCTTTGGACGGCAATCAGCCCCAGCATTTT.

CDR3 bases: TGTGCCAGCAGTGAATTGGACAGGGATTACACTGAAGCTTTCTTT. Translation gives CASSELDRDYTEAFF. The genes are TRBV25-1 and TRBJ1-1, with 8 bases aligning to TRBD1. This CDR3 has 15 residues. J was trimmed by 3 bases and V by 1 base; bases with no gene match: 4. Germline V gene data show CDR1 as MGHDK and CDR2 as SYGVNS.

The rearrangement joins TRBV19 to TRBJ1-5; no definite D call. The CDR3 has 15 residues. Germline CDR1 reads LNHDA; CDR2 reads SQIVND (reference sequence). V lost 3 bases and J 2 bases, leaving 11 bases between the germline ends. The CDR3: CASSIGQLGNQPQHF. As DNA, the CDR3 is TGTGCCAGTAGTATCGGGCAATTGGGCAATCAGCCCCAGCATTTT.

The J gene is TRBJ2-2, the V gene TRBV9; 8 bases are shared with TRBD2. Germline V gene lookup returns CDR1 SGDLS and CDR2 YYNGEE. The CDR3 runs to 18 residues. The V and J ends lost 0 bases and 3 bases, in that order; junction bases with no gene match: 10. In nucleotides, the CDR3 is TGTGCCAGCAGCGTAGGCTCCTTGGCGGGGGGATACACCGGGGAGCTGTTTTTT. Its translation: CASSVGSLAGGYTGELFF.

This chain uses TRBV6-1 with TRBJ2-7, with no clear D. CDR3 length: 13 amino acids. With 4 bases removed from V and 0 bases from J, the gap between germline ends came to 7 bases. Germline-derived CDR1 and CDR2 are MNHNS and SASEGT. DNA for the CDR3: TGTGCCAGCAGTGCGTGGAGCTCCTACGAGCAGTACTTC. This translates into CASSAWSSYEQYF.

The chain combines TRBV9 with TRBJ2-3; 9 nucleotides match TRBD2. The CDR3 consists of 15 residues. V shed 3 bases and J 3 bases; nucleotides not matched to a gene: 5. Per the germline V gene, CDR1 is SGDLS and CDR2 is YYNGEE. CDR3 residues: CASSESSGSTDTQYF. CDR3 sequence (DNA): TGTGCCAGCAGCGAGAGTAGCGGGAGTACAGATACGCAGTATTTT.

This clonotype came up a few times. J is TRBJ2-7 and V is TRBV7-8; either TRBD1 or TRBD2 may fit D (6 bases each). The germline V and J ends were trimmed by 1 base and 5 bases, with 12 bases remaining between them. Germline-derived CDR1 and CDR2 are SGHVS and FQNEAQ. There are 14 residues in the CDR3. The CDR3 is CASSLGRGKDEQYF. The CDR3 bases are TGTGCCAGCAGCTTAGGGAGGGGGAAAGACGAGCAGTACTTC. Full variable domain (outside the CDR3, taken from reference TRBV7-8 and TRBJ2-7): GAGVSQSPRYKVAKRGQDVALRCDPISGHVSLFWYQQALGQGPEFLTYFQNEAQLDKSGLPSDRFFAERPEGSVSTLKIQRTQQEDSAVYLCASSLGRGKDEQYFGPGTRLTVT.

Many counts were recorded for this clonotype. The J gene is TRBJ2-5, the V gene TRBV7-9, with TRBD2 matching 7 bases. This CDR3 is built from 14 residues. With 4 bases clipped from V and 4 bases from J, the junction kept 6 bases outside the gene matches. Germline CDR1 SEHNR, CDR2 FQNEAQ (reference sequence). For the CDR3, the DNA is TGTGCCAGCAGCTCGGGACCGGGGGGAGAGACCCAGTACTTC. Protein sequence: CASSSGPGGETQYF.

This clonotype was detected only a few times. The chain links TRBV7-2 to TRBJ2-7; TRBD2 agrees at 9 bases. The germline V gene has CDR1 SGHTA and CDR2 FQGNSA. This CDR3 has 15 residues. V gave up 5 bases and J gave up 1 base; unmatched junction bases: 6. The DNA of the CDR3 is TGTGCCAGCAGCCGTAGCGGGAGTGGATCCTACGAGCAGTACTTC. Amino acids: CASSRSGSGSYEQYF.

This clonotype turned up a few times. The chain combines TRBV7-9 with TRBJ2-3; a possible D gene is TRBD1 (6 bases). The ends were cut back, 5 bases at V and 2 bases at J, with 14 bases in the middle. Germline CDR1 is SEHNR and CDR2 is FQNEAQ (reference sequence). The CDR3 extends over 15 amino acids. The CDR3 DNA follows: TGTGCCAGCAGCGAGAGGACAGTCTTCACAGATACGCAGTATTTT. Translating it yields CASSERTVFTDTQYF. The full variable domain, with the rest looked up from reference TRBV7-9 and TRBJ2-3, is DTGVSQNPRHKITKRGQNVTFRCDPISEHNRLYWYRQTLGQGPEFLTYFQNEAQLEKSRLLSDRFSAERPKGSFSTLEIQRTEQGDSAMYLCASSERTVFTDTQYFGPGTRLTVL.

The chain joins TRBV6-5 to TRBJ2-3, with 10 bases matching TRBD2. The CDR3 has 15 residues. Germline lookup yields CDR1 MNHEY and CDR2 SVGAGI. V was clipped by 4 bases and J by 4 bases; unmatched bases: 5. The CDR3 region has the DNA TGTGCCAGCAGTTGGAGCGGGGGGGTCGCAGATACGCAGTATTTT. Protein: CASSWSGGVADTQYF.

This clonotype was counted a few times. This chain uses TRBV19 with TRBJ2-7; 9 nucleotides agree with TRBD1. Trimming removed 4 bases from V and 3 bases from J; junction bases left unmatched: 10. The CDR3 spans 16 residues. Germline CDR1 LNHDA, CDR2 SQIVND (reference sequence). The CDR3 nucleotides are TGTGCCAGTAGTACGATCTTTCGGACAGGGGACTACGAGCAGTACTTC. Translation: CASSTIFRTGDYEQYF.

The rearrangement uses TRBV18 and TRBJ2-7, with a tentative D call TRBD2 (5 bases). The CDR3 covers 15 residues. V was pared by 4 bases and J by 3 bases, with 16 bases between. Germline assignment: CDR1 KGHSH and CDR2 LQKENI. CDR3 protein: CASSRGREGYYEQYF. The DNA of the CDR3 is TGTGCCAGCTCACGGGGAAGAGAGGGATACTACGAGCAGTACTTC.

This clonotype was picked up a small number of times. The chain has TRBV12-3 or TRBV12-4 and TRBJ1-1, with D perhaps matching TRBD1 (5 bases). V lost 6 bases to trimming and J lost 1 base, with 9 bases between them. The CDR3 extends over 13 amino acids. The CDR3 sequence is CASRDTENTEAFF. The CDR3 DNA reads as TGTGCCAGCAGGGACACCGAGAACACTGAAGCTTTCTTT.

The table lists this clonotype with a few counts. The chain joins TRBV7-2 to TRBJ2-5; 11 bases are a match to TRBD2. This CDR3 has 19 residues. Trimming removed 5 bases from V and 1 base from J; junction bases left unmatched: 15. The germline gives CDR1 SGHTA, CDR2 FQGNSA. CDR3 coding DNA: TGTGCCAGCAGCGCCAATCGATGGGAGACTAGCGGGATCCAAGAGACCCAGTACTTC. Protein sequence: CASSANRWETSGIQETQYF.